These T cell receptor beta chains were read from a single sample in a study of T cells after yellow fever vaccination. TCRdb reanalysed the 5' RACE reads using MiXCR and keeps one entry per CDR3 protein. Here the sample spans around 400,000 distinct CDR3 sequences, around a tenth being singletons. The sample consisted of PBMCs, taken on the day of the first yellow fever vaccination. All receptors come from a young man who received the YFV17D yellow fever vaccine. Both conserved end residues are part of each CDR3. The D gene is left open where the match is weak. Size is omitted from some rows. Given values are once, few, many or a class for expanded clones.

v_gene	abundance	d_gene	j_gene	CDR3nt	CDR3aa
TRBV29-1	few	TRBD1	TRBJ2-5	TGCAGCGCCCGGCGGGACAGGGAGGTACAAGAGACCCAGTACTTC	CSARRDREVQETQYF
TRBV7-2	.	TRBD2	TRBJ2-2	TGTGCCAGCAGCTTATACGGGGGGTTTACCGGGGAGCTGTTTTTT	CASSLYGGFTGELFF
TRBV11-2	few	TRBD2	TRBJ2-5	TGTGCCAGCACCGAGAGAGCGGGGGGCCAAGAGACCCAGTACTTC	CASTERAGGQETQYF
TRBV28	.	.	TRBJ2-1	TGTGCCAGCAGTCCTGCGGACAATGAGCAGTTCTTC	CASSPADNEQFF
TRBV27	.	TRBD1	TRBJ2-5	TGTGCCAGCAGGACGGACAGGGGACCCTGGGAGACCCAGTACTTC	CASRTDRGPWETQYF
TRBV27	few	.	TRBJ2-7	TGTGCCAGCAGTTTATCGAAGCAGGGTCAGAACGAGCAGTACTTC	CASSLSKQGQNEQYF
TRBV20-1	.	TRBD1	TRBJ1-6	TGCTGTGCTAGCAGGAAGGAGGGACAGAGCTCCTATAATTCACCCCTCCACTTT	CCASRKEGQSSYNSPLHF
TRBV11-2	many	.	TRBJ2-1	TGTGCCAGCAGCTTAGGGGCGAGCTCCTACAATGAGCAGTTCTTC	CASSLGASSYNEQFF
TRBV18	.	TRBD1	TRBJ1-1	TGTGCCAGCTCAAACCGACAGGGAGGTTACTTCTGGGTCGCTTTCTTT	CASSNRQGGYFWVAFF
TRBV18	many	TRBD1	TRBJ2-5	TGTGCCAGCAGCCGGGACAGTCAAGAGACCCAGTACTTC	CASSRDSQETQYF
TRBV6-1	.	.	TRBJ1-2	TGTGCCAGCAGAACAATGGGACGCAATGGCTACACCTTC	CASRTMGRNGYTF
TRBV18	.	.	TRBJ1-2	TGTGCCAGCTCACCGACAGGTCAAGACTATGGCTACACCTTC	CASSPTGQDYGYTF
TRBV20-1	few	TRBD2	TRBJ2-1	TGCAGTGCTAGTCCCAGCGGGGGTAAGACCTACAATGAGCAGTTCTTC	CSASPSGGKTYNEQFF
TRBV29-1	.	.	TRBJ2-7	TGCAGCGTTCCTGGGTACGGCAACGAGCAGTACTTC	CSVPGYGNEQYF
TRBV19	.	TRBD1	TRBJ1-5	TGTGCCAGTGTGGGACAGGGCAATCAGCCCCAGCATTTT	CASVGQGNQPQHF
TRBV25-1	.	.	TRBJ1-5	TGTGCCAGCAGTGATTCGGCGGAGGGGGATCAGCCCCAGCATTTT	CASSDSAEGDQPQHF
TRBV7-9	few	.	TRBJ1-1	TGTGCCAGCAGCCCCACTGGTTCCTTTAACACTGAAGCTTTCTTT	CASSPTGSFNTEAFF
TRBV5-5	.	.	TRBJ2-5	TGTGCCAGCAGCCCCGACGTGGAGACCCAGTACTTC	CASSPDVETQYF
TRBV5-1	.	TRBD1	TRBJ2-2	TGCGCCAGCAGCCAGGACAGGGCGGACGGGGAGCTGTTTTTT	CASSQDRADGELFF
TRBV5-4	few	TRBD2	TRBJ2-3	TGTGCCAGCAGCCTCCGTACGACTAGCGGGGATACGCAGTATTTT	CASSLRTTSGDTQYF
TRBV9	few	.	TRBJ2-3	TGTGCCAGCAGCGTAGAGGGCACAGATACGCAGTATTTT	CASSVEGTDTQYF
TRBV10-3	.	TRBD2	TRBJ2-5	TGTGCCGTGACTAGCGGGGGGGTCGGGACCCAGTACTTC	CAVTSGGVGTQYF
TRBV4-2	few	TRBD1	TRBJ1-2	TGTGCCAGCCGACAAACAGGGGGCGACTATGGCTACACCTTC	CASRQTGGDYGYTF
TRBV6-1	few	.	TRBJ1-6	TGTGCCAGCAGTACGGGAACAGGGAGCTCCTATAATTCACCCCTCCACTTT	CASSTGTGSSYNSPLHF
TRBV7-9	few	.	TRBJ2-5	TGTGCCAGCAGCCTGGGCGGCTCCGGGACCCAGTACTTC	CASSLGGSGTQYF
TRBV7-2	few	TRBD1	TRBJ1-4	TGTGCCAGCAGCCCGGGGACAGGGCGGCTTGAAAAACTGTTTTTT	CASSPGTGRLEKLFF
TRBV20-1	.	TRBD1	TRBJ2-3	TGCAGTGCTATGAGCTCGGGACAGGGACTCACAGATACGCAGTATTTT	CSAMSSGQGLTDTQYF
TRBV4-3	many	.	TRBJ2-1	TGCGCCAGCAGCCAAGAAGGGAGGGGGCGGCGGAATGAGCAGTTCTTC	CASSQEGRGRRNEQFF
TRBV4-3	few	.	TRBJ1-1	TGCGCCAGCAGCCACGACTCGGGCCCGCCGGGAACTGAAGCTTTCTTT	CASSHDSGPPGTEAFF
TRBV6-1	few	TRBD1	TRBJ1-2	TGTGCCAGCAGCCAACAGGGGAGAGGCTATGGCTACACCTTC	CASSQQGRGYGYTF
TRBV5-4	.	.	TRBJ1-2	TGTGCCAGCAGCTCGGGGCAGGGTCCTAGCTATGGCTACACCTTC	CASSSGQGPSYGYTF
TRBV28	few	.	TRBJ2-4	TGTGCCAGCCATGACAGGGTGGGGGGCCGGGGGAACATTCAGTACTTC	CASHDRVGGRGNIQYF
TRBV12-3/TRBV12-4	.	.	TRBJ2-7	TGTGCCAGCAGTTTCGTGGGGGGCAATTCCTACGAGCAGTACTTC	CASSFVGGNSYEQYF
TRBV10-3	few	.	TRBJ1-2	TGTGCCATCACCGCCGGGGAGGGCCGTGAATCCTATGGCTACACCTTC	CAITAGEGRESYGYTF
TRBV7-9	few	.	TRBJ2-1	TGTGCCAGCAGCGCCGCGGGGCGCGGGGGCATGAATGAGCAGTTCTTC	CASSAAGRGGMNEQFF
TRBV20-1	.	TRBD1	TRBJ1-5	TGCAGTGCTGCTGACAGGGCAAATCAGCCCCAGCATTTT	CSAADRANQPQHF
TRBV30	many	.	TRBJ1-5	TGTGCCTGGAGTGACTGGGGCAATCAGCCCCAGCATTTT	CAWSDWGNQPQHF